What follows are 30 T cell receptor beta chains derived from one specimen sequenced in a study of CD8 T cells in Susac syndrome. After extraction with the RNeasy kit, about 0.45 to 1 ug of the RNA was reverse transcribed using random hexamers. TCRdb used MiXCR to reprocess the immunoSEQ multiplex PCR reads, holding one entry per CDR3 protein. The sample contains more than 95,000 distinct CDR3 sequences, around 96% of which appear only once. Sequenced: CD4+ T cells from PBMCs. These receptors were collected from a human donor in good health.

The CDR3 DNA reads TGTGCCAGCAGCTCGGACGTCGGGATATCTGGGGCCAACGTCCTGACTTTC. Translated: CASSSDVGISGANVLTF. V and J are TRBV13 and TRBJ2-6; D is perhaps TRBD2 (5 bases). The CDR3 is 17 amino acids. Germline V gene lookup returns CDR1 PRHDT and CDR2 FYEKMQ (reference sequence). Deletions cut 4 bases from V and 1 base from J, with 14 bases between.

The chain recombines TRBV5-1 with TRBJ2-7; 7 bases match TRBD1. This CDR3 is 14 amino acids long. Germline CDR1 SGHRS, CDR2 YFSETQ. Trimming took 7 bases from V and 6 from J; bases not matched to a gene: 13. The chain's CDR3 is CASCPDRLPCEQYF. In DNA form, the CDR3 reads TGCGCCAGCTGCCCGGACAGGCTTCCCTGCGAGCAGTACTTC.

V is TRBV4-3 and J is TRBJ1-1, with TRBD1 identical over 12 bases. The V gene's germline CDR1 is LGHNA and CDR2 YSLEER. Trimming cost V 0 bases and J 2 bases; bases outside gene matches: 10. This CDR3 is 19 amino acids long. CDR3 DNA: TGCGCCAGCAGCCAAGAAGCCCCCTGGGACAGGGGGCGAAACACTGAAGCTTTCTTT. As protein: CASSQEAPWDRGRNTEAFF.

The J gene is TRBJ1-5, the V gene TRBV20-1; no clear D gene. The V gene's germline CDR1 is DFQATT and CDR2 SNEGSKA (reference sequence). The CDR3 has 15 residues. Trimming removed 2 bases from V and 1 base from J, with 12 bases in between. The CDR3 sequence: CSARRKGKSNQPQHF. CDR3 nucleotides: TGCAGTGCTAGAAGGAAGGGTAAGAGCAATCAGCCCCAGCATTTT.

The V gene is TRBV6-5, the J gene TRBJ2-7, with TRBD1 matching over 9 bases. V was clipped by 0 bases and J by 5 bases; unmatched bases: 8. Germline-derived CDR1 and CDR2 are MNHEY and SVGAGI. CDR3 size: 16 residues. In DNA form, the CDR3 reads TGTGCCAGCAGTTACTCGCGGCCGGGACAGGGTAACGAGCAGTACTTC. Its translation is CASSYSRPGQGNEQYF.

This clonotype was seen just once. V usage is TRBV18 and J usage is TRBJ2-1; 9 bases are shared with TRBD2. After removal of 3 bases from V and 2 bases from J, the junction contained 5 bases not matched to a gene. The CDR3 length is 16 residues. Per germline, CDR1 KGHSH and CDR2 LQKENI. The CDR3, as DNA: TGTGCCAGCTCACCTTTTGCGGGAGGGACCTACAATGAGCAGTTCTTC. Its translation is CASSPFAGGTYNEQFF.

This rearrangement joins TRBV5-4 to TRBJ2-3; 10 bases agree with TRBD2. The length of the CDR3 is 19 residues. CDR1 and CDR2 from the germline V gene are SGHNT and YYREEE (reference sequence). J lost 4 bases, V lost 0 bases, and 14 bases had no gene match. The CDR3 loop is CASSLGGASSGSRSDTQYF. For the CDR3, the DNA is TGTGCCAGCAGCTTGGGGGGGGCGTCTAGCGGGAGCAGGTCAGATACGCAGTATTTT.

The V call is TRBV5-1, the J call TRBJ1-1; D is unresolved. V was pared by 3 bases and J by 2 bases, with 11 bases between. The germline gives CDR1 SGHRS, CDR2 YFSETQ. The CDR3 is made up of 14 amino acids. CDR3 region: CASSSLTVNTEAFF. The CDR3 region has the DNA TGCGCCAGCAGCTCCCTGACGGTAAACACTGAAGCTTTCTTT.

V gene TRBV5-4 combines with J gene TRBJ2-5, with 8 bases lining up with TRBD1. The CDR3 covers 12 residues. Germline V lookup: CDR1 SGHNT, CDR2 YYREEE (reference sequence). V shed 7 bases and J 10 bases; nucleotides not matched to a gene: 9. CDR3 coding DNA: TGTGCCAGCTCCTCAGGGGGCTCCGACCAGTACTTC. This codes for CASSSGGSDQYF.

The rearrangement uses TRBV18 and TRBJ2-3; D is undetermined. The germline V and J ends were trimmed by 3 bases and 5 bases, with 9 bases remaining between them. This CDR3 has 13 residues. Germline V gene sequence: CDR1 KGHSH, CDR2 LQKENI. This CDR3 reads CASSPLQRDTQYF. CDR3 nucleotide sequence: TGTGCCAGCTCACCCCTTCAGAGAGATACGCAGTATTTT.

The CDR3 here is CAWNHPSYNEQFF. DNA of the CDR3: TGTGCCTGGAACCACCCCTCCTACAATGAGCAGTTCTTC. This chain connects TRBV30 to TRBJ2-1; D not certain. This CDR3 has 13 residues. Germline CDR1 and CDR2: GTSNPN and SVGIG (reference sequence). V was cut by 4 bases and J by 0 bases, with 7 bases left in between.

The V gene is TRBV7-9, the J gene TRBJ2-5; TRBD1 agrees at 12 bases. The CDR3 covers 16 residues. The ends lost 8 bases at V and 1 base at J; junction bases unmatched: 8. Germline-derived CDR1 and CDR2 are SEHNR and FQNEAQ (reference sequence). The CDR3 sequence: CASRPGTGGFQETQYF. The CDR3 region has the DNA TGTGCCAGCCGACCGGGGACAGGGGGCTTCCAAGAGACCCAGTACTTC.

V gene TRBV3-1 combines with J gene TRBJ1-3, with D possibly TRBD1 on 5 matching bases. This CDR3 comprises 16 residues. V was cut by 4 bases and J by 0 bases, with 13 bases left in between. Germline loops: CDR1 LGHDT, CDR2 YNNKEL (reference sequence). CDR3 protein: CASSRRDWDSGNTIYF. For the CDR3, the DNA is TGTGCCAGCAGCCGCCGGGACTGGGACTCTGGAAACACCATATATTTT.

The chain uses TRBV5-6 and TRBJ1-3; the D gene is possibly TRBD1 (6 bases). Germline lookup yields CDR1 SGHDT and CDR2 YYEEEE. V dropped 4 bases and J dropped 0 bases, with 11 bases sitting between them. The CDR3 covers 15 residues. CDR3 DNA sequence: TGTGCCAGCAGCCAAGGACAGATCTCTGGAAACACCATATATTTT. Translation: CASSQGQISGNTIYF.

The chain employs TRBV3-1 and TRBJ2-1; 7 nucleotides line up with TRBD1. The CDR3 is 15 amino acids. Germline V CDR1 and CDR2: LGHDT, YNNKEL (reference sequence). V was clipped by 4 bases and J by 7 bases; unmatched bases: 10. The DNA for the CDR3 is TGTGCCAGCAGCCCCCGTGAAGGGGGCTGGAATGAGCAGTTCTTC. Amino acid sequence: CASSPREGGWNEQFF.

CDR3 nucleotide sequence: TGTGCTAGTGGCCGTGGACTAGCGGATTACAATGAGCAGTTCTTC. Amino acid sequence: CASGRGLADYNEQFF. The chain joins TRBV12-5 to TRBJ2-1; 10 nucleotides line up with TRBD2. J gave up 4 bases and V 6 bases, and 6 bases lay outside the gene matches. The CDR3 is 15 residues long. Germline values: CDR1 LGHNT, CDR2 FRNRAP.

The chain joins TRBV6-1 to TRBJ2-3; 8 nucleotides agree with TRBD2. V gave up 6 bases and J gave up 6 bases; unmatched junction bases: 14. The CDR3 is 16 amino acids. Germline V gives CDR1 MNHNS, CDR2 SASEGT. CDR3 bases: TGTGCCAGCAGCATACGGACTAGCCCTCTGGGGGATACGCAGTATTTT. This codes for CASSIRTSPLGDTQYF.

The chain employs TRBV20-1 and TRBJ2-5; D is undetermined. This CDR3 spans 13 amino acids. The germline V gene has CDR1 DFQATT and CDR2 SNEGSKA (reference sequence). Trimming stripped 0 bases from V and 4 bases from J, with 9 bases between. CDR3 nucleotide sequence: TGCAGTGCTAGAGATCCCTTCACAGAGACCCAGTACTTC. Its protein product is CSARDPFTETQYF.

CDR3 loop: CSVEDLSRQGTGELFF. Here the CDR3 DNA reads TGCAGCGTTGAAGATCTTTCCAGACAGGGGACCGGGGAGCTGTTTTTT. The chain combines TRBV29-1 with TRBJ2-2; 8 nucleotides line up with TRBD1. The CDR3 contains 16 residues. V trimming: 0 bases; J trimming: 5 bases; junction bases outside the gene matches: 8. Per the germline V gene, CDR1 is SQVTM and CDR2 is ANQGSEA.

This clonotype has only one observation. The chain carries TRBV20-1 and TRBJ1-1, with D unresolved. The CDR3 has 13 amino acids. The germline gives CDR1 DFQATT, CDR2 SNEGSKA (reference sequence). Trimming shortened V by 0 bases and J by 0 bases, and 5 bases separated the two germline ends. CDR3 coding DNA: TGCAGTGCTAGAGAGCAGGTGAACACTGAAGCTTTCTTT. This codes for CSAREQVNTEAFF.

The chain has TRBV20-1 and TRBJ2-5; TRBD1 agrees at 7 bases. CDR1 and CDR2 from the germline V gene are DFQATT and SNEGSKA (reference sequence). V shed 6 bases and J 5 bases; nucleotides not matched to a gene: 9. The CDR3 has 13 amino acids. CDR3 protein: CSARWDSPETQYF. CDR3 bases: TGCAGTGCGAGGTGGGACAGCCCGGAGACCCAGTACTTC.

CDR3 residues: CASSLASGSTDTQYF. As DNA, the CDR3 is TGTGCCAGCAGCTTGGCTAGCGGTAGCACAGATACGCAGTATTTT. This chain joins TRBV5-4 and TRBJ2-3; TRBD2 matches at 7 bases. In germline, CDR1 is SGHNT, CDR2 YYREEE (reference sequence). The CDR3 extends over 15 amino acids. The J segment lost 0 bases and the V segment lost 0 bases, leaving 1 base of the junction unmatched.

This clonotype was observed a single time. A junction boundary mismatches the germline segment, possibly from a read error. This sequence joins TRBV3-1 and TRBJ2-7; tentatively, D is TRBD2 (6 bases). The CDR3 totals 15 residues. Looked up from germline, CDR1 is LGHDT and CDR2 is YNNKEL (reference sequence). CDR3 region: CASGQGPRLDYEQYF. Here the CDR3 DNA reads TGTGCCAGCGGCCAAGGTCCTAGACTAGACTACGAGCAGTACTTC.

This rearrangement joins TRBV27 to TRBJ2-7; 7 nucleotides line up with TRBD1. The CDR3 spans 14 residues. After removal of 5 bases from V and 1 base from J, the junction contained 5 bases not matched to a gene. Germline CDR1 MNHEY, CDR2 SMNVEV (reference sequence). The CDR3 protein is CASSQSTGSYEQYF. The CDR3 nucleotides read TGTGCCAGCAGTCAGTCGACAGGGTCCTACGAGCAGTACTTC.

The rearrangement uses TRBV5-1 and TRBJ2-5, with D unclear. CDR1 is SGHRS, CDR2 YFSETQ, per germline. The V and J ends lost 0 bases and 1 base respectively, with 7 bases between them. The CDR3 covers 14 residues. CDR3 nucleotide sequence: TGCGCCAGCAGCTTGGCCACCCCCCAAGAGACCCAGTACTTC. Amino acid sequence: CASSLATPQETQYF.

The chain uses TRBV4-2 and TRBJ2-1, with 10 bases identical to TRBD2. The J segment lost 6 bases and the V segment lost 1 base, leaving 6 bases of the junction unmatched. Germline V gene lookup returns CDR1 LGHNA and CDR2 YNFKEQ. The CDR3 loop spans 16 amino acids. CDR3 DNA sequence: TGTGCCAGCAGCCAAGGAGCGGGAGGGCGGGCCAATGAGCAGTTCTTC. It codes for CASSQGAGGRANEQFF.

The V call is TRBV20-1, the J call TRBJ2-7; 10 positions match TRBD2. Per germline, CDR1 DFQATT and CDR2 SNEGSKA (reference sequence). Trimming took 3 bases from V and 4 from J; bases not matched to a gene: 6. This CDR3 spans 14 amino acids. CDR3 amino acids: CSARVAGGEYEQYF. DNA for the CDR3: TGCAGTGCTAGGGTAGCGGGAGGAGAATACGAGCAGTACTTC.

The V gene is TRBV14, the J gene TRBJ2-1, with TRBD2 matching over 10 bases. The germline gives CDR1 SGHDN, CDR2 FVKESK. The trim removed 0 bases at V and 9 bases at J, leaving 5 bases unmatched. This CDR3 has 15 residues. The CDR3 DNA reads TGTGCCAGCAGCCAAGACCTAGCGGGAGTCTCTGAGCAGTTCTTC. It codes for CASSQDLAGVSEQFF.

The CDR3 sequence is CATSDRGGRAYEQYF. The CDR3 DNA is TGTGCCACGTCCGATCGCGGCGGGAGGGCGTACGAGCAGTACTTC. The rearrangement joins TRBV19 to TRBJ2-7; 9 nucleotides match TRBD2. CDR3 length equals 15 residues. Germline trimming cut 10 bases from V and 4 bases from J; bases unmatched to any gene: 14. Germline V lookup: CDR1 LNHDA, CDR2 SQIVND (reference sequence).

V is TRBV18 and J is TRBJ1-6, with no clear D. With 1 base removed from V and 5 bases from J, the gap between germline ends came to 9 bases. CDR1 is KGHSH, CDR2 LQKENI, per germline. The CDR3 consists of 15 residues. DNA for the CDR3: TGTGCCAGCTCACCACAGGGCCTCGATAATTCACCCCTCCACTTT. Its protein product is CASSPQGLDNSPLHF.